Presented here are 23 T cell receptor beta chains from one specimen sequenced in a study of radiotherapy plus CTLA-4 blockade in lung cancer. Sequencing used immunoSEQ multiplex PCR; TCRdb keeps in-frame clones, though not all of them. The repertoire holds about 120,000 clones, 70% to 90% seen once, with approximately 6.6% in the top ten. Material: peripheral blood, obtained from a patient treated with radiotherapy plus ipilimumab. Receptors originate from a human donor with non-small cell lung cancer that progressed on radiotherapy plus ipilimumab.

The chain recombines TRBV27 with TRBJ2-3; 8 bases map to TRBD2. The CDR3 sequence is 15 residues long. The germline V gene has CDR1 MNHEY and CDR2 SMNVEV (reference sequence). The J segment lost 4 bases and the V segment lost 5 bases, leaving 8 bases of the junction unmatched. The CDR3 region is CASSPRAGVPDTQYF. The DNA for the CDR3 is TGTGCCAGCAGTCCAAGAGCGGGAGTCCCAGATACGCAGTATTTT.

The chain recombines TRBV7-2 with TRBJ1-2; D possibly corresponds to TRBD1 (5 bases). From germline, CDR1 is SGHTA and CDR2 FQGNSA. Trimming removed 0 bases at V and 8 bases at J, with 13 bases between. The CDR3 totals 14 residues. The CDR3 is CASSLARTPSGYTF. The CDR3 DNA is TGTGCCAGCAGCTTAGCCAGGACACCGAGCGGCTACACCTTC. Full variable domain (outside the CDR3, taken from reference TRBV7-2 and TRBJ1-2): GAGVSQSPSNKVTEKGKDVELRCDPISGHTALYWYRQSLGQGLEFLIYFQGNSAPDKSGLPSDRFSAERTGGSVSTLTIQRTQQEDSAVYLCASSLARTPSGYTFGSGTRLTVV.

This clone appeared once. V and J are TRBV5-1 and TRBJ2-2, with D possibly being TRBD2 (6 bases). Germline-derived CDR1 and CDR2 are SGHRS and YFSETQ. The CDR3 spans 16 residues. The germline V and J ends were trimmed by 4 bases and 8 bases, with 21 bases remaining between them. The CDR3 reads CASSPGTPGIGGELFF. CDR3 nucleotides: TGCGCCAGCAGCCCCGGGACTCCGGGTATAGGAGGGGAGCTGTTTTTT.

The V and J genes are TRBV29-1 and TRBJ1-2; 9 bases agree with TRBD1. V lost 7 bases, J lost 4 bases, and 7 bases stayed unmatched. This CDR3 is 13 amino acids long. CDR1 is SQVTM and CDR2 is ANQGSEA in the germline V gene. The CDR3 coding sequence is TGCAGCGCAAGGACAGGGGATGGCTATGGCTACACCTTC. It encodes CSARTGDGYGYTF.

This clone was seen just once. The chain uses TRBV2 and TRBJ1-4; 8 bases map to TRBD1. V trimming: 7 bases; J trimming: 7 bases; junction bases outside the gene matches: 8. Germline values: CDR1 SNHLY, CDR2 FYNNEI. The CDR3 sequence is 14 residues long. The CDR3 region has the DNA TGTGCCAGCAATAGACAGGGGCAATCTGAAAAACTGTTTTTT. It yields the protein CASNRQGQSEKLFF.

The rearrangement uses TRBV19 and TRBJ2-6; no clear D. Germline assignment: CDR1 LNHDA and CDR2 SQIVND (reference sequence). V lost 7 bases and J 0 bases, leaving 13 bases between the germline ends. This CDR3 is 16 amino acids long. In nucleotides, the CDR3 is TGTGCCAGTATGACCTCCAGGAGCTCTGGGGCCAACGTCCTGACTTTC. Translation: CASMTSRSSGANVLTF.

V is TRBV5-4 and J is TRBJ2-2, with 10 bases lining up with TRBD2. The CDR3 is made up of 15 amino acids. The germline CDR1 and CDR2 sequences are SGHNT and YYREEE (reference sequence). Trimming took 2 bases from V and 5 from J; bases not matched to a gene: 3. CDR3 sequence: CASSFELAGTGELFF. The CDR3 region has the DNA TGTGCCAGCAGCTTTGAACTAGCGGGGACCGGGGAGCTGTTTTTT.

The chain employs TRBV6-1 and TRBJ2-7; D is undetermined. Germline V gene data show CDR1 as MNHNS and CDR2 as SASEGT. This CDR3 is 13 amino acids long. V dropped 0 bases and J dropped 2 bases, with 5 bases sitting between them. The CDR3 sequence is CASSEARPYEQYF. CDR3 coding DNA: TGTGCCAGCAGTGAAGCTCGGCCCTACGAGCAGTACTTC.

The chain uses TRBV6-5 and TRBJ2-7, with 7 bases lining up with TRBD2. This CDR3 comprises 14 residues. CDR1 and CDR2 from the germline V gene are MNHEY and SVGAGI. V shed 5 bases, J shed 4 bases, and the junction held 8 bases outside the gene matches. The CDR3 DNA follows: TGTGCCAGCAGTGTCGGCGGGAGCGGGTACGAGCAGTACTTC. Protein sequence: CASSVGGSGYEQYF.

This clone was seen just once. The rearrangement joins TRBV10-1 to TRBJ2-3, with D unclear. V lost 10 bases and J 6 bases, leaving 20 bases between the germline ends. The CDR3 spans 14 residues. The germline V gene encodes CDR1 WNHNN and CDR2 SYGVQD (reference sequence). CDR3 in amino acids: CATSNPQWADTQYF. As DNA, the CDR3 is TGCGCCACTTCGAACCCTCAATGGGCGGATACGCAGTATTTT.

The rearrangement links TRBV7-9 to TRBJ1-1; D uncertain. With 5 bases removed from V and 2 bases from J, the gap between germline ends came to 21 bases. The germline CDR1 and CDR2 sequences are SEHNR and FQNEAQ (reference sequence). The CDR3 is 17 amino acids. In nucleotides, the CDR3 is TGTGCCAGCAGCCATGCCATACCGGGTACGAAAAACACTGAAGCTTTCTTT. Its translation: CASSHAIPGTKNTEAFF.

The genes are TRBV5-1 and TRBJ1-1; TRBD1 is a possible D gene (5 bases). Trimming left V 3 bases short and J 1 base short, with 13 bases between. Germline values: CDR1 SGHRS, CDR2 YFSETQ. The CDR3 spans 15 residues. The CDR3 here is CASSWGLDRNTEAFF. The CDR3 region has the DNA TGCGCCAGCAGCTGGGGTCTCGACAGGAACACTGAAGCTTTCTTT.

This clone was recorded once. V gene TRBV15 combines with J gene TRBJ2-1; D not resolved. This CDR3 is 15 amino acids long. The germline V and J ends were trimmed by 5 bases and 9 bases, with 20 bases remaining between them. Germline V lookup: CDR1 LNHNV, CDR2 YYDKDF (reference sequence). The DNA of the CDR3 is TGTGCCACCAGCGAAAAAGATGTAGAGATCAGTGAGCAGTTCTTC. Amino acids: CATSEKDVEISEQFF.

The chain joins TRBV5-4 to TRBJ2-6; D remains ambiguous. The CDR3 covers 16 residues. Germline CDR1 and CDR2: SGHNT and YYREEE (reference sequence). V lost 0 bases, J lost 0 bases, and 7 bases lay in between. The CDR3 DNA reads as TGTGCCAGCAGCTTGGGATCAGGCTCTGGGGCCAACGTCCTGACTTTC. Protein: CASSLGSGSGANVLTF.

The rearrangement uses TRBV6-1 and TRBJ2-4; maybe TRBD2 (6 bases). CDR3 length: 14 amino acids. V shed 7 bases and J shed 10 bases, with 20 bases lying between them. The germline CDR1 and CDR2 sequences are MNHNS and SASEGT. The CDR3 here is CASNPGTSYKIQYF. The CDR3 nucleotides are TGTGCCAGCAACCCCGGGACTTCTTACAAGATTCAGTACTTC.

This chain links TRBV2 with TRBJ2-2; 7 positions agree with TRBD2. There are 16 residues in the CDR3. The germline V gene encodes CDR1 SNHLY and CDR2 FYNNEI. V dropped 9 bases and J dropped 6; count of bases not matched to a gene: 16. The CDR3 region is CARGGAGAAGSGELFF. In nucleotides, the CDR3 is TGTGCCAGGGGAGGGGCGGGCGCCGCAGGATCCGGGGAGCTGTTTTTT.

V usage is TRBV11-2 and J usage is TRBJ2-7; no clear D gene. Per germline, CDR1 SGHAT and CDR2 FQNNGV. The CDR3 length is 13 residues. With 1 base removed from V and 9 bases from J, the gap between germline ends came to 13 bases. Here the CDR3 reads CASSLAPLRRQYF. The CDR3 DNA follows: TGTGCCAGCAGCTTAGCCCCACTACGCCGGCAGTACTTC.

Points on this clone: The same CDR3 can be traced to other DNA sequences in this sample. This chain joins TRBV5-1 and TRBJ1-1, with D maybe TRBD1 (6 bases). Per the germline V gene, CDR1 is SGHRS and CDR2 is YFSETQ. The CDR3 runs 14 residues. V shed 3 bases and J shed 1 base, with 10 bases lying between them. In DNA, the CDR3 is TGCGCCAGCAGCTCGCAAGGGGGGAACACTGAAGCTTTCTTT. Residues: CASSSQGGNTEAFF.

The rearrangement links TRBV7-9 to TRBJ2-1, with a possible D match to TRBD2 (6 bases). With 5 bases removed from V and 8 bases from J, the gap between germline ends came to 19 bases. CDR3 length: 15 amino acids. Germline values: CDR1 SEHNR, CDR2 FQNEAQ (reference sequence). CDR3 in amino acids: CASSPPGLGLDEQFF. The CDR3, as DNA: TGTGCCAGCAGCCCGCCGGGACTTGGCCTCGATGAGCAGTTCTTC.

A few counts support this clone. CDR3 DNA: TGTGCCAGCAGCTTGGGGGACAGGGGTTCCGGGGAGCTGTTTTTT. It yields the protein CASSLGDRGSGELFF. V and J are TRBV11-2 and TRBJ2-2; 10 bases are a match to TRBD1. Germline CDR1 reads SGHAT; CDR2 reads FQNNGV. J was trimmed by 6 bases and V by 3 bases; bases with no gene match: 4. This CDR3 has 15 residues.

Regarding this clone: At the DNA level, this CDR3 is encoded by other sequences in the same sample as well. The chain combines TRBV27 with TRBJ2-1; either TRBD1 or TRBD2 may supply D (5 bases each). This CDR3 comprises 15 residues. V lost 6 bases, J lost 6 bases, and 18 bases lay in between. CDR1 is MNHEY, CDR2 SMNVEV, per germline (reference sequence). CDR3 sequence (DNA): TGTGCCAGCAGCCCGGAACGGGGCTGGGGCAATGAGCAGTTCTTC. Protein sequence: CASSPERGWGNEQFF.

The chain is built from TRBV9 and TRBJ1-1; TRBD1 matches at 8 bases. CDR1 and CDR2 from the germline V gene are SGDLS and YYNGEE. The junction had 5 bases not matched to a gene; V was cut back by 4 bases and J by 0 bases. This CDR3 contains 15 residues. The CDR3 loop is CASSKLDRVNTEAFF. The CDR3 DNA reads as TGTGCCAGCAGCAAGCTGGACAGGGTGAACACTGAAGCTTTCTTT. Complete variable domain (other parts from reference TRBV9 and TRBJ1-1): DSGVTQTPKHLITATGQRVTLRCSPRSGDLSVYWYQQSLDQGLQFLIQYYNGEERAKGNILERFSAQQFPDLHSELNLSSLELGDSALYFCASSKLDRVNTEAFFGQGTRLTVV.

V is TRBV6-1 and J is TRBJ1-1, with 7 bases aligning to TRBD1. J was trimmed by 6 bases and V by 4 bases; bases with no gene match: 2. Germline V lookup: CDR1 MNHNS, CDR2 SASEGT. The CDR3 consists of 12 residues. The CDR3, as DNA: TGTGCCAGCAGTGGACAGGGCCCTGAAGCTTTCTTT. Its translation is CASSGQGPEAFF.